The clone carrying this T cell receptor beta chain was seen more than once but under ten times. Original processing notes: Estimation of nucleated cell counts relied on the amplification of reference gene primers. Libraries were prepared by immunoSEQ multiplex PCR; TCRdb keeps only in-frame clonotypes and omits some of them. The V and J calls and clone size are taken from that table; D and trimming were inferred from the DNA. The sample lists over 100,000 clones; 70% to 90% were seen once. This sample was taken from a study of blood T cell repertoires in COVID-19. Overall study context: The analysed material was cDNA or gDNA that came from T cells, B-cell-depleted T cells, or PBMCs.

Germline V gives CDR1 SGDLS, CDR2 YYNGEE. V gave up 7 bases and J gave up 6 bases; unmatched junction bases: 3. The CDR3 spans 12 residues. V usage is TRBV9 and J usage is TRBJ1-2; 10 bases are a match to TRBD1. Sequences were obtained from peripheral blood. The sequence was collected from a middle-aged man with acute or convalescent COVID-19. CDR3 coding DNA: TGTGCCAGCGGGACAGGGGTAAATGGCTACACCTTC. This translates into CASGTGVNGYTF.